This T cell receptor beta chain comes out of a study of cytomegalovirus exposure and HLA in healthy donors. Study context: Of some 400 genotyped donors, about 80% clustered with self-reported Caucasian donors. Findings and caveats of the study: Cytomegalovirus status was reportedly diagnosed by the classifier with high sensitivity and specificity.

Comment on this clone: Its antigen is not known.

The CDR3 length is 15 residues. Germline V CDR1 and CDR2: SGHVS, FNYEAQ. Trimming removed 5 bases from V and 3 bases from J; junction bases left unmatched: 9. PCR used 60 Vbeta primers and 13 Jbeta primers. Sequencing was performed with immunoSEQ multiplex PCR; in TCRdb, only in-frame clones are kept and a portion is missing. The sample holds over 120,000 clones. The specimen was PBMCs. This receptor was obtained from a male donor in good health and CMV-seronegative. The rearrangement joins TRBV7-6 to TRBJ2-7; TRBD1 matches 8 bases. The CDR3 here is CASSGRVDRGYEQYF. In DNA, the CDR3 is TGTGCCAGCAGCGGCCGGGTTGACAGGGGCTACGAGCAGTACTTC.